This passage covers 2 T cell receptor beta chains from one sample sequenced in a study of T cells in Graves' hyperthyroidism and ophthalmopathy. Amplified regions were TCR beta CDR3 sequences from RNA transcripts. When the TCR CDR3 underwent first-round RT-PCR, the HTBI primer set was used. TCRdb reanalysed the multiplex PCR reads using MiXCR and keeps one entry per CDR3 protein. The table records roughly 500,000 distinct CDR3 sequences, roughly 50% of them present only once. The sample taken for sequencing was peripheral blood or thyroid tissue (not recorded which). These receptors originate from an adult woman with Graves' disease, either hyperthyroidism or ophthalmopathy (not recorded which).

This clonotype has ten or more counts. The chain links TRBV7-2 to TRBJ1-3, with D unclear. Germline V gene data show CDR1 as SGHTA and CDR2 as FQGNSA. The CDR3 has 12 amino acids. V lost 5 bases, J lost 7 bases, and 9 bases lay in between. CDR3 amino acids: CASSPQRNTIYF. CDR3 DNA sequence: TGTGCCAGCAGCCCCCAGAGGAACACCATATATTTT.

CDR3 sequence (DNA): TGTGCCAGCAGTTTACTGAGTGGACGGGAGGGGCTCTACGAGCAGTACTTC. Translating gives CASSLLSGREGLYEQYF. The J gene is TRBJ2-7, the V gene TRBV7-9, with 8 bases lining up with TRBD2. CDR1 is SEHNR, CDR2 FQNEAQ, per germline (reference sequence). V lost 6 bases, J lost 3 bases, and 16 bases stayed unmatched. The CDR3 spans 17 residues.